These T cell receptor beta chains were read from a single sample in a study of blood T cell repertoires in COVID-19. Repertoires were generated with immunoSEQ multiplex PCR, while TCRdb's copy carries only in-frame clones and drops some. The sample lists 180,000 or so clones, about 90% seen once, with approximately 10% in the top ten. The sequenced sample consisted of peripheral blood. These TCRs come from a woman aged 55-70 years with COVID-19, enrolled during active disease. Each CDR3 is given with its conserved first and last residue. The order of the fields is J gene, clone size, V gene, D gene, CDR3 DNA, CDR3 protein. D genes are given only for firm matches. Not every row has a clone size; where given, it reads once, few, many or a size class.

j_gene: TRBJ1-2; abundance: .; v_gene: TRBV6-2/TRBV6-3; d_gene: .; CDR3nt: TGTGCCAGCAGTACCCACGGTAACTATGGCTACACCTTC; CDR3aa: CASSTHGNYGYTF
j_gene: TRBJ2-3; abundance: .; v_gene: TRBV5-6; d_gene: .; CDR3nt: TGTGCCAGCAGCTTAGTGGTCAGGCCCACAGATACGCAGTATTTT; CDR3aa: CASSLVVRPTDTQYF
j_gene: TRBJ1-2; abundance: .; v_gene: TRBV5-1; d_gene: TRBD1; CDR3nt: TGCGCCAGCAGCGGCAGAACAGGGGGCTTTGGCTACACCTTC; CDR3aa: CASSGRTGGFGYTF
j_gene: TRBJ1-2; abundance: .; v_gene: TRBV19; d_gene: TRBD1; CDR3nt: TGTGCCACCCCATCACAGGGGAACTATGGCTACACCTTC; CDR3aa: CATPSQGNYGYTF
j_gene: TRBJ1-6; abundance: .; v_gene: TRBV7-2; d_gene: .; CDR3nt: TGTGCCAGCAGCTTAGTGAGACAGACATATAATTCACCCCTCCACTTT; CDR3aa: CASSLVRQTYNSPLHF
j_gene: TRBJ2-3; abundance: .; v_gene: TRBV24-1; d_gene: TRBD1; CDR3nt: TGTGCCACCAGTGATTCGAGGGACCGGCCGGGACAGGGATCAGATACGCAGTATTTT; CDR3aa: CATSDSRDRPGQGSDTQYF
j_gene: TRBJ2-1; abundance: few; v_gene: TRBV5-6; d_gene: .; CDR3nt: TGTGCCAGCAGCTTGCCGGCGGGTGTCAATGAGCAGTTCTTC; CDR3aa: CASSLPAGVNEQFF
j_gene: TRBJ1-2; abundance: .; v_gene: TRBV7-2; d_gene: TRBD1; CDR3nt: TGTGCCAGCAGCTCCCCGACAGGGATTATCTATGGCTACACCTTC; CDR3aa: CASSSPTGIIYGYTF
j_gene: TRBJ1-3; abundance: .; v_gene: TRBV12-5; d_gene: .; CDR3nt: TGTGCTAGTTCGGAGGGGCGCACCATATATTTT; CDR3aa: CASSEGRTIYF
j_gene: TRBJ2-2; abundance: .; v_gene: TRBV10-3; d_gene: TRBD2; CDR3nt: TGTGCCTTAAGGTCAGAAGCGGGAACCGGGGAGCTGTTTTTT; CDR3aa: CALRSEAGTGELFF
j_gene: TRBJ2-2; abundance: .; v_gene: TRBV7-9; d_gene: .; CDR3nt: TGTGCCAGCAGCGGTCCCTCGGGGGTCACCGGGGAGCTGTTTTTT; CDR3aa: CASSGPSGVTGELFF
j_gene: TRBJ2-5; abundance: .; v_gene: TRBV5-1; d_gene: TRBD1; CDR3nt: TGCGCCAGCAGCCCGCCTACAGGGGGCCGTGGAGAGACCCAGTACTTC; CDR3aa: CASSPPTGGRGETQYF
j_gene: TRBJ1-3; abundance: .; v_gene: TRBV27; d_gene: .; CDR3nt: TGTGCCAGCAGTTTATCATCAGGGCTCTCTGGAAACACCATATATTTT; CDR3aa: CASSLSSGLSGNTIYF
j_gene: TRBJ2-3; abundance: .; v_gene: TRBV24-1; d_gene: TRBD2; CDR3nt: TGTGCCACCAACGACGGGACTAGCGGGAGAAATACGCAGTATTTT; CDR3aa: CATNDGTSGRNTQYF
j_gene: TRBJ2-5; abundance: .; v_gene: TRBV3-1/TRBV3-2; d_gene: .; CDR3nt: TGTGCCAGCAGCCAAGAGCTCCCAGGCGGGTTAAGAGAGACCCAGTACTTC; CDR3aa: CASSQELPGGLRETQYF
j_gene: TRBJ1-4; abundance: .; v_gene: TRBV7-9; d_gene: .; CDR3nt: TGTGCCAGCAGCTCCCCCGGGACTGGAGTTAATGAAAAACTGTTTTTT; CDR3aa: CASSSPGTGVNEKLFF
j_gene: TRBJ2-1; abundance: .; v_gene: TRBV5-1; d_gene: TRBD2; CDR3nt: TGCGCCAGCAGCTTGGCCCAGCGGGAGCGCTACAATGAGCAGTTCTTC; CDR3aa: CASSLAQRERYNEQFF
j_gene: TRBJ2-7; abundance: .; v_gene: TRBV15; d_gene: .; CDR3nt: TGTGCCACCAGCAGAGTGCAGGGCAGCTCCTACGAGCAGTACTTC; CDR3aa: CATSRVQGSSYEQYF
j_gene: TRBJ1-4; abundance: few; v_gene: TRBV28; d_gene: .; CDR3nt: TGTGCCAGTTTCACGGGGGGTAATGAAAAACTGTTTTTT; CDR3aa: CASFTGGNEKLFF
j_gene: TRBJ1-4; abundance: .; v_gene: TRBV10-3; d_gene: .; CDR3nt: TGTGCCATCAGGCAGGGTTCTCTGAAAGGAAAACTGTTTTTT; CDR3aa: CAIRQGSLKGKLFF
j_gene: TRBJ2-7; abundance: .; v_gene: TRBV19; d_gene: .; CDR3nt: TGTGCCACTCAAGGGGCATCCAGCTCCTACGAGCAGTACTTC; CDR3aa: CATQGASSSYEQYF
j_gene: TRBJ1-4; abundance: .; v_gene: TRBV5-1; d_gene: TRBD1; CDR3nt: TGCGCCAGCGGATGGGACAGGGAAGAAAAACTGTTTTTT; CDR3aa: CASGWDREEKLFF
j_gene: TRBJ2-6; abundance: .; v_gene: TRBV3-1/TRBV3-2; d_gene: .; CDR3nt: TGTGCCAGCAGCCCAAAGGTAGCCGCGGGGGCCAACGTCCTGACTTTC; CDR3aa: CASSPKVAAGANVLTF
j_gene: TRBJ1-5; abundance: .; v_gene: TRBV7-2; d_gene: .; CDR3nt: TGTGCCAGCAGCTTAGGGAATGGGAGGGGACAGCCCCAGCATTTT; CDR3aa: CASSLGNGRGQPQHF
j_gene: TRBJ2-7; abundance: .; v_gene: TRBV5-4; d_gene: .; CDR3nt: TGTGCCAGCAGCTTGATAGCGGCTTACTCCTACGAGCAGTACTTC; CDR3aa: CASSLIAAYSYEQYF
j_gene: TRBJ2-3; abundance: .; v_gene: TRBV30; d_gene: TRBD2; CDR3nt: TGTGCCTGGAACGCCCCTAGCGGGAGGAACACAGATACGCAGTATTTT; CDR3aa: CAWNAPSGRNTDTQYF
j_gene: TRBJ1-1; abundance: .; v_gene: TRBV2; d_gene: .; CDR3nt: TGTGCCAGCACCCGGACAGCTAGTAACACTGAAGCTTTCTTT; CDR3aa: CASTRTASNTEAFF
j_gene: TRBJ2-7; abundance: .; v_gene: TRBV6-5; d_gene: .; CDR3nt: TGTGCCAGCACCGGAGGTCCCCACGAGCAGTACTTC; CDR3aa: CASTGGPHEQYF
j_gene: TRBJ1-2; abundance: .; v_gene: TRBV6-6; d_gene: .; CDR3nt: TGTGCCAGCAGTTACTCAGAGGACGGACTGGGCTACACCTTC; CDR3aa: CASSYSEDGLGYTF
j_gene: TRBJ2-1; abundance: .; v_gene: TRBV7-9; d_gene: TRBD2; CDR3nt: TGTGCCAGCAGCGACGGGACTAGCGGGCTCGCGTGGTTCTTC; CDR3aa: CASSDGTSGLAWFF
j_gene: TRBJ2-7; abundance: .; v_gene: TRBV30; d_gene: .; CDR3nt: TGTGCCTGGACTTTTATGGGGGCCTCCTACGAGCAGTACTTC; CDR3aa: CAWTFMGASYEQYF
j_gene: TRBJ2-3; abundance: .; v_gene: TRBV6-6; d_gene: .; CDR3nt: TGTGCCAGCAGTTACCAGGGGACCGGCGCAGATACGCAGTATTTT; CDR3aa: CASSYQGTGADTQYF
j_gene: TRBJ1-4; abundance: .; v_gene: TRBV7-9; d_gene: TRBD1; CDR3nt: TGTGCCAGCAGCCGAGAGACAGGGGCCCTTGAAAAACTGTTTTTT; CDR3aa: CASSRETGALEKLFF
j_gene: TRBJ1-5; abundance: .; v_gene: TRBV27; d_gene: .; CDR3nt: TGTGCCAGCGGAGACGGGATTTATCAGCCCCAGCATTTT; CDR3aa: CASGDGIYQPQHF
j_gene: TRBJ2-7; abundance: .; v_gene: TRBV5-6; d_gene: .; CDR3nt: TGTGCCAGCAGCGATAGCCGGGTTCGGATCTCCTACGAGCAGTACTTC; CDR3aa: CASSDSRVRISYEQYF
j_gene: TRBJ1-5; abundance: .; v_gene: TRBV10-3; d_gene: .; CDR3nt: TGTGCCATCAGTGAGCGGACAGCAGGACATCAGCCCCAGCATTTT; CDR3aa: CAISERTAGHQPQHF
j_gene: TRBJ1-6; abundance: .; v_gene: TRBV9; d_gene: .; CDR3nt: TGTGCCAGCAGCGTAGGCAGCTCCTATAATTCACCCCTCCACTTT; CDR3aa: CASSVGSSYNSPLHF
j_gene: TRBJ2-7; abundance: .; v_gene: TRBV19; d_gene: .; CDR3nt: TGTGCCAGTAAGGGGGACGGGTACGAGCAGTACTTC; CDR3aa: CASKGDGYEQYF
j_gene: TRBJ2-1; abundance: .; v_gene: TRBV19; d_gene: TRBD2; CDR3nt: TGTGCCAGTAACTTAGCGGGAGGCGGGAATGAGCAGTTCTTC; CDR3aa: CASNLAGGGNEQFF
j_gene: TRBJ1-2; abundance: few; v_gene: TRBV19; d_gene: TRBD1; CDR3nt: TGTGCCAGTAGTATGGAAAGGGGGCGCGGTATCTATGGCTACACCTTC; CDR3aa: CASSMERGRGIYGYTF
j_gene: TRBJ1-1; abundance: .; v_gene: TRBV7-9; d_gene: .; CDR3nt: TGTGCCAGCAGCTTAGCGGACTACACTGAAGCTTTCTTT; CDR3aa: CASSLADYTEAFF
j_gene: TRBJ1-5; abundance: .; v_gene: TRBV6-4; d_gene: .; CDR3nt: TGTGCCAGCAGTGACGCCAGGGGAGAGCCCCAGCATTTT; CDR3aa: CASSDARGEPQHF
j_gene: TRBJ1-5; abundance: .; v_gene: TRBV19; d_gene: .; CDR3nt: TGTGCCAGTAGTATGGGTCGAGACAGGCGCTATCAGCCCCAGCATTTT; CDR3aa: CASSMGRDRRYQPQHF
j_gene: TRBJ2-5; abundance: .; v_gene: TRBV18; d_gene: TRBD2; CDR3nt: TGTGCCAGCTCCCAAGGAAGGGGAGGGGAGACCCAGTACTTC; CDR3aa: CASSQGRGGETQYF
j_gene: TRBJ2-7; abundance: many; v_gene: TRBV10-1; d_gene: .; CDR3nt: TGCGCCAGCAGTGAGAAGGGGGCCTACGAGCAGTACTTC; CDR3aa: CASSEKGAYEQYF
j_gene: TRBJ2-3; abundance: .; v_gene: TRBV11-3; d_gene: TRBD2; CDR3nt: TGTGCCAGCAGGTGGAGCGGGAGCGCGCAGTATTTT; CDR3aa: CASRWSGSAQYF
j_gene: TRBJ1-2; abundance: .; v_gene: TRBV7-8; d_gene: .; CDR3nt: TGTGCCAGCAGCTTAGTGGGGGCTAATGCTAACTATGGCTACACCTTC; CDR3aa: CASSLVGANANYGYTF
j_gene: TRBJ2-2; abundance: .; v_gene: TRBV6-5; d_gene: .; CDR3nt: TGTGCCAGCAGCCTACTGGACGGGGGGCTGTTTTTT; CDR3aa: CASSLLDGGLFF
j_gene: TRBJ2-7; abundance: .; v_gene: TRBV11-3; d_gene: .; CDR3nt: TGTGCCAGCAGCCGTAACAACTACGAGCAGTACTTC; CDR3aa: CASSRNNYEQYF
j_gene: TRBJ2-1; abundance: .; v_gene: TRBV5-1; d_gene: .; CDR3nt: TGCGCCAGCAGCTTGCAATCAGGTGGGGGGAGTTGGTACAATGAGCAGTTCTTC; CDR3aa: CASSLQSGGGSWYNEQFF
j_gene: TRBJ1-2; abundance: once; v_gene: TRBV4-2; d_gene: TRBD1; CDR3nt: TGTGCCAGCAGCCAAGAATGGACAGGGTCTAGTGGCTACACCTTC; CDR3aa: CASSQEWTGSSGYTF
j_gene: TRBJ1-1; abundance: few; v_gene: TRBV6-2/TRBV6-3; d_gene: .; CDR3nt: TGTGCCAGCAGTTACTCTTCCATTCGGGGGGACCCACGAACTGAAGCTTTCTTT; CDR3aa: CASSYSSIRGDPRTEAFF
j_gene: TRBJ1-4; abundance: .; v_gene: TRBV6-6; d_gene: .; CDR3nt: TGTGCCAGCAGTTACCAGGCCTTGAATGAAAAACTGTTTTTT; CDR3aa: CASSYQALNEKLFF
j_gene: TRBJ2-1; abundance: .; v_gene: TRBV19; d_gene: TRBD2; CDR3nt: TGTGCCAGTACTCGGGAGGAGGAGAATGAGCAGTTCTTC; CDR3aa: CASTREEENEQFF
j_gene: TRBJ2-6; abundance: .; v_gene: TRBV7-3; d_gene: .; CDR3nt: TGTGCCAGCAGCTTAACGGCCAGCCGGGTTTGGTCTGGGGCCAACGTCCTGACTTTC; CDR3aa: CASSLTASRVWSGANVLTF
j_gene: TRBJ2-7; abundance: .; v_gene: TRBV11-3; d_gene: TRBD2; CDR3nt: TGTGCCAGCAGCTTAGAGCGGGCGGGAGGGCCTCTGACGTACGAGCAGTACTTC; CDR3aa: CASSLERAGGPLTYEQYF
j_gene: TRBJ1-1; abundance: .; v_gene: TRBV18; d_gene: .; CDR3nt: TGTGCCAGCTCACCACCAACAGGGTCGAACACTGAAGCTTTCTTT; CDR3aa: CASSPPTGSNTEAFF
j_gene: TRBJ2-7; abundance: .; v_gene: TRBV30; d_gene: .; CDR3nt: TGTGCCTGGAGTGTACTGGGGGGATACGAGCAGTACTTC; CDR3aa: CAWSVLGGYEQYF
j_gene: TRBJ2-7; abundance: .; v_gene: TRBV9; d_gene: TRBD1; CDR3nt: TGTGCCAGCAGCGTAGGTGACAGGGGTGGGTACGAGCAGTACTTC; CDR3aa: CASSVGDRGGYEQYF
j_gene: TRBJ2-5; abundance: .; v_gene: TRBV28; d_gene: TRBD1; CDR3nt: TGTGCCAGCAGGCCGACAGGGGCCACCCAACAGACCCAGTACTTC; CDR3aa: CASRPTGATQQTQYF